The text below deals with one TCR beta chain. The V and J ends lost 7 bases and 5 bases respectively, with 12 bases between them. The germline V gene has CDR1 MNHEY and CDR2 SMNVEV (reference sequence). The length of the CDR3 is 13 residues. The sample originates from a study of blood T cell repertoires in COVID-19. Study overall: The United States, Italy and Spain were the sources of the acute and convalescent COVID-19 samples. PBMCs, B-cell-depleted T cells, or T cells provided the cDNA or gDNA that made up the material.

As originally analysed: For nucleated cells, counts were estimated from reference gene primer amplification. Method: immunoSEQ multiplex PCR; TCRdb's copy keeps in-frame clones and lacks some. V and J calls plus clone size are reproduced from that table; the DNA served to infer D and trimming. The table includes 130,000 to 150,000 clones, 88% detected once. V usage is TRBV27 and J usage is TRBJ1-5, with D perhaps matching TRBD1 (6 bases). Sequencing input: peripheral blood. The TCR comes from a woman in her 50s with acute or convalescent COVID-19. CDR3 amino acids: CASNLQGYQPQHF. In DNA form, the CDR3 reads TGTGCCAGCAACTTACAGGGTTATCAGCCCCAGCATTTT.